This entry features one T cell receptor (beta chain) sequence. Its antigen is not known. PCR employed 60 Vbeta and 13 Jbeta primers. Authors' analysis steps: Later work found around 72 million unique TCR beta chains, with 9.5 million to 12 million shared. The assay was immunoSEQ multiplex PCR, and TCRdb's table has in-frame clones only and misses some. The DNA was the basis for D and trimming; V, J and clone size are from that table. The sample gives about 150,000 clones, just over 65% of which show up once; over 5% is in the top ten. This CDR3 has 13 residues. The record originates from a study of cytomegalovirus exposure and HLA in healthy donors. Whole-study context: Some 180 million T cells yielded roughly 120 million unique TCR beta sequences in earlier analysis. Early released data comprised tens of millions of unique TCRs from HLA-typed donors.

Study findings and constraints: TRBV6-2, TRBV6-3 and other indistinguishable V segments were excluded.

The chain carries TRBV21-1 and TRBJ2-7; the DNA was not used to check the table's D call, TRBD2. TRBV21-1 is an annotated pseudogene. Material for sequencing was PBMCs. The TCR was taken from a woman aged 55-70 years in good health and CMV-seronegative. CDR3 sequence (DNA): TGTGCCAGCTTGGGGACTGCAACCTACGAGCAGTACTTC. This translates into CASLGTATYEQYF.